This record concerns one T cell receptor beta chain sequence. Antigen unknown. Using a J-beta primer mix together with a sample-barcoded 5' primer, a second PCR was run for roughly 6 to 12 cycles. Each cDNA molecule, via a template-switch adaptor with 12 random nucleotides, was tagged. TCRdb used MiXCR to reprocess the 5' RACE reads, holding one entry per CDR3 protein. The table includes 1.5 million to 1.8 million distinct CDR3 sequences, under 55% detected once. This entry belongs to a study of blood T cells in healthy people across ages. Study-wide results and limits: Per million T cells, TCR beta diversity dropped about linearly as age rose. Higher naive T cell percentage went strongly together with higher TCR beta diversity.

The authors isolated at least 7 million PBMCs per sample. This CDR3 is 15 amino acids long. CDR1 is MNHEY and CDR2 is SVGEGT in the germline V gene. Trimming stripped 2 bases from V and 2 bases from J, with 9 bases between. Sample: blood. The receptor was isolated from a woman between 18 and 29 years old in good health. The genes are TRBV6-2 or TRBV6-3 and TRBJ2-2, with unresolved D. The CDR3 protein is CASSYATPNTGELFF. The CDR3 DNA follows: TGTGCCAGCAGTTACGCGACACCCAACACCGGGGAGCTGTTTTTT.